These 24 T cell receptor beta chains were all obtained from the same sample, sequenced in a study of T cells after posttransplantation cyclophosphamide. Treatment was busulfan-fludarabine conditioning, a marrow graft, and cyclophosphamide on days +3 and +4. Assay used: immunoSEQ multiplex PCR; TCRdb lists only in-frame clones, some missing. This repertoire lists approximately 15,000 clones without singletons; about 23% sits in the top ten. Sequenced here: PBMCs, sampled around 1,200 days after allogeneic stem cell transplant with posttransplant cyclophosphamide. The source is a female patient in her 40s who received an allogeneic stem cell transplant from a related donor, was CMV-positive, and had no GVHD. T cells may partly derive from the graft donor.

This clone has at least ten counts. The J gene is TRBJ2-7, the V gene TRBV18; 7 bases fit TRBD1. V shed 4 bases and J 3 bases; nucleotides not matched to a gene: 15. Per the germline V gene, CDR1 is KGHSH and CDR2 is LQKENI. This CDR3 is 17 amino acids long. The CDR3 spells CASSQGVGGAKFYEQYF. DNA for the CDR3: TGTGCCAGCTCACAAGGGGTAGGGGGCGCCAAGTTCTACGAGCAGTACTTC. Looking up the rest from reference TRBV18 and TRBJ2-7 gives the full variable domain: NAGVMQNPRHLVRRRGQEARLRCSPMKGHSHVYWYRQLPEEGLKFMVYLQKENIIDESGMPKERFSAEFPKEGPSILRIQQVVRGDSAAYFCASSQGVGGAKFYEQYFGPGTRLTVT.

This clone was seen at least ten times. The CDR3 DNA follows: TGTGCCAGCAGCCGTCAGGGTAGCCTCCCCTATGGCTACACCTTC. Its translation is CASSRQGSLPYGYTF. The rearrangement uses TRBV6-5 and TRBJ1-2; maybe TRBD1 (5 bases). Germline CDR1 is MNHEY and CDR2 is SVGAGI. This CDR3 has 15 residues. V gave up 6 bases and J gave up 4 bases, with 18 bases separating them.

This clone appeared many times. CDR3: CASSELQVAQETQYF. The CDR3 DNA follows: TGTGCCAGCAGTGAACTGCAAGTAGCCCAAGAGACCCAGTACTTC. The chain links TRBV6-1 to TRBJ2-5, with D unclear. Germline V gene sequence: CDR1 MNHNS, CDR2 SASEGT. The CDR3 length is 15 residues. Trimming cost V 2 bases and J 1 base, with 11 bases left between them.

This clone was observed at least ten times. This sequence joins TRBV2 and TRBJ1-2; TRBD1 is a possible D gene (6 bases). In germline, CDR1 is SNHLY, CDR2 FYNNEI. Trimming pared 5 bases from V and 5 bases from J, leaving 15 bases between. The CDR3 is 14 residues long. Here the CDR3 DNA reads TGTGCCAGCAGTATCTACAGGGATAAGTATGGCTACACCTTC. Protein: CASSIYRDKYGYTF.

This clone was counted at least ten times. This sequence joins TRBV7-9 and TRBJ2-5; TRBD1 aligns across 9 bases. V shed 6 bases, J shed 3 bases, and the junction held 8 bases outside the gene matches. The CDR3 loop spans 15 amino acids. The germline gives CDR1 SEHNR, CDR2 FQNEAQ (reference sequence). The CDR3 protein is CASSPPGQGKETQYF. The CDR3 region has the DNA TGTGCCAGCAGTCCTCCGGGACAGGGTAAAGAGACCCAGTACTTC.

The table lists this clone with a few counts. The chain combines TRBV19 with TRBJ1-5, with 8 bases lining up with TRBD1. Germline V lookup: CDR1 LNHDA, CDR2 SQIVND (reference sequence). This CDR3 has 15 residues. J lost 1 base, V lost 7 bases, and 6 bases had no gene match. The CDR3 loop is CASTPQGVSNQPQHF. CDR3 nucleotides: TGTGCCAGTACTCCACAGGGGGTGAGCAATCAGCCCCAGCATTTT.

This clone was seen at least ten times. This rearrangement joins TRBV7-9 to TRBJ1-1; D is perhaps TRBD1 (5 bases). Per germline, CDR1 SEHNR and CDR2 FQNEAQ (reference sequence). Trimming took 4 bases from V and 3 from J, leaving 18 bases between them. The CDR3 loop spans 16 amino acids. CDR3 in DNA: TGTGCCAGCAGCTCAACTGAGTGGGGGGTCGACACTGAAGCTTTCTTT. This codes for CASSSTEWGVDTEAFF.

Many counts were recorded for this clone. The chain employs TRBV18 and TRBJ2-7; 12 nucleotides match TRBD2. Germline V gives CDR1 KGHSH, CDR2 LQKENI. The CDR3 covers 16 residues. Trimming cost V 3 bases and J 3 bases; bases outside gene matches: 6. The CDR3 nucleotides are TGTGCCAGCTCACCGCGGACTAGCGGGGTTAGCTACGAGCAGTACTTC. Amino acid sequence: CASSPRTSGVSYEQYF.

This clone was observed many times. The chain joins TRBV2 to TRBJ2-3; 7 positions match TRBD1. This CDR3 contains 14 residues. CDR1 SNHLY and CDR2 FYNNEI come from the germline V gene. The V segment lost 6 bases and the J segment 0 bases; nucleotides outside the gene matches: 3. CDR3 in amino acids: CASSLTGSTDTQYF. CDR3 nucleotide sequence: TGTGCCAGCAGCCTGACAGGGAGCACAGATACGCAGTATTTT.

The sample holds many counts of this clone. The rearrangement links TRBV7-8 to TRBJ2-7, with D possibly matching TRBD2 (5 bases). Trimming shortened V by 7 bases and J by 8 bases, and 21 bases separated the two germline ends. The CDR3 totals 14 residues. Germline V gene lookup returns CDR1 SGHVS and CDR2 FQNEAQ. The chain's CDR3 is CASNPLGSPTQQYF. DNA for the CDR3: TGTGCCAGCAACCCTCTGGGGAGCCCTACCCAGCAGTACTTC.

This clone was seen repeatedly, ten times or more. CDR3 nucleotides: TGTGCCAGCAGTCCCAGACAGTTGAATCCCACAGATACGCAGTATTTT. As protein: CASSPRQLNPTDTQYF. The gene calls are TRBV28 and TRBJ2-3; possibly TRBD1 for D (5 bases). The V gene lost 5 bases and the J gene lost 2 bases, with 17 bases spanning the gap. Germline CDR1 MDHEN, CDR2 SYDVKM. The CDR3 extends over 16 amino acids.

In its sample, this clone was seen many times. V gene TRBV4-2 combines with J gene TRBJ2-3; no clear D. There are 14 residues in the CDR3. V dropped 0 bases and J dropped 1 base, with 5 bases sitting between them. Looked up from germline, CDR1 is LGHNA and CDR2 is YNFKEQ. The CDR3: CASSQDSGTDTQYF. CDR3 nucleotides: TGTGCCAGCAGCCAAGATTCGGGCACAGATACGCAGTATTTT.

This clone is labeled as medium-sized. V usage is TRBV10-3 and J usage is TRBJ1-3, with D possibly being TRBD1 (6 bases). The CDR3 is 14 residues long. The V end was cut by 7 bases, the J end by 0 bases, with 10 bases between. CDR1 and CDR2 (germline): ENHRY, SYGVKD. The CDR3 region has the DNA TGTGCCATCACCGAGGACAGCTCTGGAAACACCATATATTTT. As protein: CAITEDSSGNTIYF.

Within the sample, this clone is medium-sized (0.01 to 0.1%). The V and J genes are TRBV5-8 and TRBJ1-5; 7 nucleotides line up with TRBD1. Per the germline V gene, CDR1 is SGHTS and CDR2 is YDEGEE. This CDR3 is built from 17 residues. J lost 2 bases, V lost 3 bases, and 11 bases had no gene match. The CDR3 region is CASSSVTGPGGNQPQHF. CDR3 in DNA: TGTGCCAGCAGCTCCGTGACAGGGCCCGGAGGCAATCAGCCCCAGCATTTT.

In this sample, this clone turned up many times. CDR3 amino acids: CASSFSPGQMNTEAFF. CDR3 nucleotide sequence: TGTGCCAGCAGCTTTTCTCCGGGACAGATGAACACTGAAGCTTTCTTT. The chain links TRBV7-9 to TRBJ1-1; TRBD1 matches at 7 bases. The CDR3 loop spans 16 amino acids. V was pared by 3 bases and J by 0 bases, with 7 bases of the junction left unmatched. Per germline, CDR1 SEHNR and CDR2 FQNEAQ (reference sequence).

The table lists this clone with many counts. This CDR3 reads CASSMGVEAFF. The CDR3, as DNA: TGTGCCAGTAGTATGGGAGTTGAAGCTTTCTTT. The genes are TRBV19 and TRBJ1-1; D remains ambiguous. V lost 3 bases and J lost 7, with 6 bases in between. The CDR3 is 11 residues long. Germline CDR1 LNHDA, CDR2 SQIVND (reference sequence).

This clone was observed at least ten times. The chain recombines TRBV6-6 with TRBJ1-3; tentative D call: TRBD1 (5 bases). The CDR3 covers 16 residues. The V and J ends lost 4 bases and 6 bases respectively, with 19 bases between them. Germline values: CDR1 MNHNY, CDR2 SVGAGI (reference sequence). Written as DNA, the CDR3 is TGTGCCAGCAGTTCCCAGGGCGGGGTAGCCGAAAACACCATATATTTT. The encoded protein is CASSSQGGVAENTIYF.

This clone was seen many times. The chain is built from TRBV5-6 and TRBJ1-2; 12 bases are shared with TRBD1. Germline loops: CDR1 SGHDT, CDR2 YYEEEE. V shed 0 bases, J shed 6 bases, and the junction held 3 bases outside the gene matches. The CDR3 covers 15 residues. The CDR3 DNA is TGTGCCAGCAGCTTGGCCGGGACAGGGGGCGATGGCTACACCTTC. Translating gives CASSLAGTGGDGYTF.

This clone was recorded at least ten times. This chain links TRBV5-5 with TRBJ1-4; TRBD1 might be the D (5 bases). This CDR3 spans 14 amino acids. V was trimmed by 4 bases and J by 6 bases, leaving 13 bases between them. Germline lookup yields CDR1 SGHKS and CDR2 YYEKEE (reference sequence). This CDR3 is CASSKWGYDEKLFF. The CDR3 DNA sequence: TGTGCCAGCAGCAAGTGGGGCTATGATGAAAAACTGTTTTTT.

This clone was seen at least ten times. V and J are TRBV4-1 and TRBJ2-4, with 8 bases lining up with TRBD1. CDR3 length equals 16 residues. Germline CDR1 and CDR2: MGHRA and YSYEKL. The J segment lost 9 bases and the V segment lost 1 base, leaving 11 bases of the junction unmatched. CDR3 loop: CASSQVGDRRGSIQYF. DNA of the CDR3: TGCGCCAGCAGCCAAGTGGGGGACAGGAGGGGTAGCATTCAGTACTTC.

The rearrangement joins TRBV6-1 to TRBJ1-6, with a possible D match to TRBD1 (6 bases). V lost 6 bases to trimming and J lost 10 bases, with 10 bases between them. Looked up from germline, CDR1 is MNHNS and CDR2 is SASEGT. The CDR3 loop spans 12 amino acids. CDR3 residues: CASRTQGSPLHF. The CDR3 region has the DNA TGTGCCAGCAGGACCCAGGGGTCACCCCTCCACTTT.

This clone was seen at least ten times. The V and J genes are TRBV9 and TRBJ1-2; no clear D gene. V lost 1 base and J 3 bases, leaving 10 bases between the germline ends. Germline CDR1 reads SGDLS; CDR2 reads YYNGEE. The CDR3 contains 14 residues. CDR3 nucleotide sequence: TGTGCCAGCAGCGTACGAGGGTTGGACTATGGCTACACCTTC. Amino acid sequence: CASSVRGLDYGYTF.

This clone was counted at least ten times. CDR3 sequence: CASSEAGASSNQPQHF. The CDR3 coding sequence is TGTGCCAGCAGTGAAGCAGGGGCGAGTAGCAATCAGCCCCAGCATTTT. This chain uses TRBV6-1 with TRBJ1-5; D perhaps matches TRBD1 (5 bases). Germline V CDR1 and CDR2: MNHNS, SASEGT. CDR3 size: 16 residues. The V and J ends lost 0 bases and 0 bases respectively, with 9 bases between them.

This clone occurred a few times. The chain uses TRBV5-1 and TRBJ1-5, with D maybe TRBD1 (5 bases). Trimming shortened V by 2 bases and J by 3 bases, and 12 bases separated the two germline ends. The CDR3 is 15 residues long. Germline CDR1 and CDR2: SGHRS and YFSETQ. In DNA, the CDR3 is TGCGCCAGCAGCTTCTACAGGAGGGCCAATCAGCCCCAGCATTTT. Its protein is CASSFYRRANQPQHF.